This TCR beta chain appears in the sequencing data of a study of regulatory T cells in long-lasting Graves disease. Study findings and constraints: With a small sample size, accuracy may have been reduced.

iRepertoire HTBI primers and Arm-PCR of CDR3 regions built TCR beta libraries. From the multiplex PCR reads, TCRdb called clonotypes with MiXCR, one entry per CDR3 protein. Of 350,000 to 500,000 distinct CDR3 sequences listed, over 20% are singletons. The CDR3 has 14 amino acids. Germline V gene sequence: CDR1 MDHEN, CDR2 SYDVKM. The ends lost 11 bases at V and 5 bases at J; junction bases unmatched: 11. Time point defined: persistent/refractory GD, antithyroid drugs over 5 years with positive TRAb. Generation of the TCR library employed RNA extracted from PBMCs. This clonotype was counted at least ten times. The antigen remains unidentified.

This receptor was taken from a female donor with Graves disease. The chain links TRBV28 to TRBJ2-1; TRBD1 matches at 8 bases. The input for sequencing was peripheral blood mononuclear cells (PBMCs), taken when the disease was refractory, from a patient treated with antithyroid drugs. The DNA for the CDR3 is TGTGCCTCCCAGGACAGGGTATCTCACAATGAGCAGTTCTTC. Its translation: CASQDRVSHNEQFF.